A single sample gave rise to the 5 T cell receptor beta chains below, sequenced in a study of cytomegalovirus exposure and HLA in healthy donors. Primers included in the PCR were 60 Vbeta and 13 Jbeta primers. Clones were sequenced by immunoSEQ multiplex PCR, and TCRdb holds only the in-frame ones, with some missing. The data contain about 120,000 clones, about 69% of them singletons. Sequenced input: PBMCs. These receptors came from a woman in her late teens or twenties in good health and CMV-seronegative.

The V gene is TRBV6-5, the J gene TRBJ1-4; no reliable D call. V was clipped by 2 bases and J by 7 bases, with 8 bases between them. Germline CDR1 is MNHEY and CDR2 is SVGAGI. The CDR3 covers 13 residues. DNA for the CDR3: TGTGCCAGCAGTTACGGGCAGGTTGAAAAACTGTTTTTT. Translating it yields CASSYGQVEKLFF.

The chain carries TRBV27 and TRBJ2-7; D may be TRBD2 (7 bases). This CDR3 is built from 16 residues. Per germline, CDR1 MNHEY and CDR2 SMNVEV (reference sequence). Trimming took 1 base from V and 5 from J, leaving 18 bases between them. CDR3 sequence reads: CASSLYGGLYGDEQYF. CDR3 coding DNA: TGTGCCAGCAGTTTATACGGGGGGCTTTATGGGGACGAGCAGTACTTC.

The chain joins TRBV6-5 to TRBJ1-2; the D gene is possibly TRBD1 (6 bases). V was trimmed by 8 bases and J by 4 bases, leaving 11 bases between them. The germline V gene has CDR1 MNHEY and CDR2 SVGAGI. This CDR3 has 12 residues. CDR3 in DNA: TGTGCCAGCCAGGACAGACTCTATGGCTACACCTTC. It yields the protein CASQDRLYGYTF.

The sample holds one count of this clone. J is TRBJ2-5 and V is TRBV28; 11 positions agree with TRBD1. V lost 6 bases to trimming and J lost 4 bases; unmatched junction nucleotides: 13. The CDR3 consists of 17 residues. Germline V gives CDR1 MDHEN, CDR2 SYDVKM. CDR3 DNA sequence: TGTGCCAGCAGATCCGGGACAGGGGGTGTTGCAGGAGAGACCCAGTACTTC. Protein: CASRSGTGGVAGETQYF.

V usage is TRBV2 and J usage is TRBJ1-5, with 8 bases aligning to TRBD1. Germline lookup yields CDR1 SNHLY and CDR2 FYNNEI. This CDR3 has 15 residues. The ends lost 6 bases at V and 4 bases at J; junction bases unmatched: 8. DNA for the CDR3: TGTGCCAGCAGAGTGGGACAGGCCCCAAATCAGCCCCAGCATTTT. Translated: CASRVGQAPNQPQHF.